One sample yielded the 22 T cell receptor beta chains listed below, sequenced in a study of control samples from healthy donors and cancer patients. The repertoire was sequenced with immunoSEQ multiplex PCR; TCRdb's copy has only in-frame clones and lacks some. Of some 30,000 clones listed, about 90% are singletons. What was sequenced was formalin-fixed, paraffin-embedded tissue. These receptors came from a female donor with melanoma.

The chain uses TRBV19 and TRBJ2-1; maybe TRBD2 (6 bases). V was shortened by 7 bases and J by 4 bases, with 14 bases between the two germline ends. CDR1 and CDR2 (germline): LNHDA, SQIVND (reference sequence). There are 14 residues in the CDR3. CDR3 amino acids: CASTPTSLYNEQFF. The CDR3 nucleotides read TGTGCCAGTACACCGACTAGTCTATACAATGAGCAGTTCTTC. Together with reference TRBV19 and TRBJ2-1, the CDR3 gives the full variable domain: DGGITQSPKYLFRKEGQNVTLSCEQNLNHDAMYWYRQDPGQGLRLIYYSQIVNDFQKGDIAEGYSVSREKKESFPLTVTSAQKNPTAFYLCASTPTSLYNEQFFGPGTRLTVL.

This rearrangement joins TRBV6-2 or TRBV6-3 to TRBJ1-1; no clear D gene. Germline CDR1 reads MNHEY; CDR2 reads SVGEGT. This CDR3 spans 14 amino acids. The germline V and J ends were trimmed by 4 bases and 6 bases, with 15 bases remaining between them. The DNA for the CDR3 is TGTGCCAGCAGTTCCTCTATCGGGTCGGCTGAAGCTTTCTTT. Its protein is CASSSSIGSAEAFF.

The chain uses TRBV19 and TRBJ1-1; D call uncertain. This CDR3 is 13 amino acids long. Germline V gene lookup returns CDR1 LNHDA and CDR2 SQIVND (reference sequence). Trimming took 7 bases from V and 1 from J, leaving 10 bases between them. CDR3 DNA: TGTGCCAGTACGATAACGGGGAACACTGAAGCTTTCTTT. It encodes CASTITGNTEAFF.

This clone was found a few times. The genes are TRBV10-2 and TRBJ1-5; the D is unclear. Germline V gene data show CDR1 as WSHSY and CDR2 as SAAADI. The CDR3 has 14 amino acids. V was clipped by 6 bases and J by 7 bases, with 16 bases between them. The CDR3 region is CASSAHGMDQPQHF. The CDR3 DNA follows: TGCGCCAGCAGCGCACATGGGATGGACCAGCCCCAGCATTTT.

V usage is TRBV4-1 and J usage is TRBJ2-3; TRBD2 matches at 10 bases. The CDR3 totals 15 residues. Losses at the gene ends were 1 base for V and 6 bases for J; bases not matched to a gene: 4. From germline, CDR1 is MGHRA and CDR2 YSYEKL. The chain's CDR3 is CASSQGLAGADTQYF. CDR3 DNA: TGCGCCAGCAGCCAAGGCCTAGCGGGAGCGGATACGCAGTATTTT.

This clone is medium-sized within its sample. The chain is built from TRBV14 and TRBJ2-1, with TRBD2 matching 13 bases. Germline V gene data show CDR1 as SGHDN and CDR2 as FVKESK. Trimming cost V 4 bases and J 0 bases; bases outside gene matches: 9. CDR3 length: 19 residues. CDR3: CASSRKLAGGPDSYNEQFF. The DNA of the CDR3 is TGTGCCAGCAGCCGGAAACTAGCGGGAGGGCCGGACTCCTACAATGAGCAGTTCTTC.

The chain uses TRBV6-5 and TRBJ2-7; 8 bases align to TRBD1. The length of the CDR3 is 12 residues. With V trimmed by 7 bases and J by 7 bases, 6 bases remained unmatched. Germline-derived CDR1 and CDR2 are MNHEY and SVGAGI. This chain's CDR3 is CASNPTGGEQYF. CDR3 nucleotides: TGTGCCAGCAACCCAACAGGGGGAGAGCAGTACTTC.

The J gene is TRBJ2-1, the V gene TRBV2; D is uncertain. V lost 5 bases and J 5 bases, leaving 25 bases between the germline ends. The CDR3 runs 18 residues. From germline, CDR1 is SNHLY and CDR2 FYNNEI. The CDR3 DNA sequence: TGTGCCAGCAGTTCTAGATGGCCCATCTCGGGTTTCGACAATGAGCAGTTCTTC. Amino acid sequence: CASSSRWPISGFDNEQFF.

The chain employs TRBV6-5 and TRBJ1-1; D gene uncertain. The CDR3 covers 13 residues. V shed 6 bases and J shed 1 base, with 9 bases lying between them. Per germline, CDR1 MNHEY and CDR2 SVGAGI. This CDR3 is CASRKEANTEAFF. CDR3 nucleotide sequence: TGTGCCAGCAGAAAAGAAGCGAACACTGAAGCTTTCTTT.

V and J are TRBV5-1 and TRBJ1-4; 7 bases fit TRBD1. The ends lost 1 base at V and 4 bases at J; junction bases unmatched: 1. From germline, CDR1 is SGHRS and CDR2 YFSETQ. The CDR3 loop spans 14 amino acids. This chain's CDR3 is CASSLQGGNEKLFF. The CDR3 DNA follows: TGCGCCAGCAGCTTGCAGGGGGGTAATGAAAAACTGTTTTTT.

There are a few counts of this clone. The gene calls are TRBV6-6 and TRBJ1-6; 7 nucleotides line up with TRBD1. The V gene's germline CDR1 is MNHNY and CDR2 SVGAGI (reference sequence). This CDR3 has 13 residues. J lost 11 bases, V lost 5 bases, and 6 bases had no gene match. The CDR3 spells CASSARGITPLHF. CDR3 nucleotide sequence: TGTGCCAGCAGTGCCAGGGGGATTACACCCCTCCACTTT.

The chain has TRBV7-2 and TRBJ1-2; TRBD1 might be the D (5 bases). This CDR3 is built from 13 residues. The germline gives CDR1 SGHTA, CDR2 FQGNSA. V was trimmed by 5 bases and J by 8 bases, leaving 15 bases between them. In nucleotides, the CDR3 is TGTGCCAGCAGCGCCTGGCCGGGGGAGGGCTACACCTTC. It encodes CASSAWPGEGYTF.

The V gene is TRBV7-2, the J gene TRBJ2-7; a weak D match, TRBD1 (6 bases). CDR1 SGHTA and CDR2 FQGNSA come from the germline V gene. This CDR3 is 14 amino acids long. V dropped 1 base and J dropped 2 bases, with 9 bases sitting between them. In nucleotides, the CDR3 is TGTGCCAGCAGCTTAGGACAGGCCGCCTACGAGCAGTACTTC. This translates into CASSLGQAAYEQYF.

This clone was recorded once. This sequence joins TRBV2 and TRBJ2-1; 9 bases are shared with TRBD1. Unmatched junction bases numbered 3, after V lost 6 bases and J lost 0 bases. Per the germline V gene, CDR1 is SNHLY and CDR2 is FYNNEI. This CDR3 is built from 15 residues. The CDR3 coding sequence is TGTGCCAGCAGAGGGACAGGGAACTCCTACAATGAGCAGTTCTTC. Translating gives CASRGTGNSYNEQFF.

V is TRBV5-1 and J is TRBJ2-3; 9 bases agree with TRBD2. The germline V gene has CDR1 SGHRS and CDR2 YFSETQ. The CDR3 is 15 residues long. The junction had 3 bases not matched to a gene; V was cut back by 4 bases and J by 0 bases. CDR3 sequence reads: CASSPSGGSTDTQYF. CDR3 sequence (DNA): TGCGCCAGCAGCCCAAGCGGGGGGAGCACAGATACGCAGTATTTT.

The V call is TRBV4-3, the J call TRBJ2-3, with D uncertain. Germline-derived CDR1 and CDR2 are LGHNA and YSLEER. With 0 bases removed from V and 0 bases from J, the gap between germline ends came to 10 bases. There are 16 residues in the CDR3. The CDR3 nucleotides are TGCGCCAGCAGCCAAGATCGGCCCCGGAGCACAGATACGCAGTATTTT. It yields the protein CASSQDRPRSTDTQYF.

The chain links TRBV29-1 to TRBJ1-4, with 8 nucleotides matching TRBD1. Germline-derived CDR1 and CDR2 are SQVTM and ANQGSEA. V lost 5 bases to trimming and J lost 6 bases; unmatched junction nucleotides: 5. The CDR3 contains 13 residues. CDR3 region: CSVRTGRHEKLFF. The DNA of the CDR3 is TGCAGCGTTAGGACAGGGAGGCATGAAAAACTGTTTTTT.

The chain uses TRBV5-1 and TRBJ2-1; TRBD2 agrees at 11 bases. Per the germline V gene, CDR1 is SGHRS and CDR2 is YFSETQ. The CDR3 sequence is 17 residues long. The junction had 15 bases not matched to a gene; V was cut back by 5 bases and J by 8 bases. CDR3 coding DNA: TGCGCCAGCAGGCTAGGTTGGGCTAGCGGGAGGTCGGATGAGCAGTTCTTC. As protein: CASRLGWASGRSDEQFF.

The chain combines TRBV5-1 with TRBJ2-7; D might be TRBD2 (5 bases). V was clipped by 2 bases and J by 7 bases, with 10 bases between them. Germline assignment: CDR1 SGHRS and CDR2 YFSETQ. The CDR3 length is 12 residues. The CDR3 spells CASSFERGEQYF. CDR3 sequence (DNA): TGCGCCAGCAGCTTTGAACGCGGGGAGCAGTACTTC.

The chain's CDR3 is CATSGTAITTEAFF. The DNA of the CDR3 is TGTGCCACCTCCGGGACAGCCATCACTACTGAAGCTTTCTTT. The chain couples TRBV6-5 to TRBJ1-1, with TRBD1 matching over 7 bases. This CDR3 has 14 residues. V trimming: 10 bases; J trimming: 5 bases; junction bases outside the gene matches: 13. The germline CDR1 and CDR2 sequences are MNHEY and SVGAGI.

The rearrangement joins TRBV5-1 to TRBJ1-2; D unresolved. Looked up from germline, CDR1 is SGHRS and CDR2 is YFSETQ. The V and J ends lost 1 base and 6 bases respectively, with 7 bases between them. The CDR3 has 12 amino acids. Here the CDR3 reads CASSLLKDGYTF. The CDR3 region has the DNA TGCGCCAGCAGCTTGTTAAAGGATGGCTACACCTTC. Complete variable domain (other parts from reference TRBV5-1 and TRBJ1-2): KAGVTQTPRYLIKTRGQQVTLSCSPISGHRSVSWYQQTPGQGLQFLFEYFSETQRNKGNFPGRFSGRQFSNSRSEMNVSTLELGDSALYLCASSLLKDGYTFGSGTRLTVV.

This sequence joins TRBV4-2 and TRBJ2-1; D unresolved. Germline V gives CDR1 LGHNA, CDR2 YNFKEQ. Trimming removed 0 bases from V and 7 bases from J, with 16 bases in between. The CDR3 runs to 16 residues. CDR3 sequence (DNA): TGTGCCAGCAGCCAAGATCCCCGGGCCCTTAAGAATGAGCAGTTCTTC. Its translation is CASSQDPRALKNEQFF.